One sample yielded the 19 T cell receptor beta chains listed below, sequenced in a study of blood T cell repertoires in COVID-19. Profiling relied on immunoSEQ multiplex PCR, and the TCRdb table lists in-frame clones only, not all of them. The sample consists of 100,000 or so clones, under 90% of them appearing once. The sample taken for sequencing was peripheral blood. These receptors were obtained from a man older than 75 with acute or convalescent COVID-19.

In this sample, this clone turned up a few times. This chain links TRBV5-1 with TRBJ2-4; tentatively, D is TRBD2 (6 bases). The CDR3 is 16 amino acids. The V gene lost 4 bases and the J gene lost 0 bases, with 14 bases spanning the gap. The germline V gene encodes CDR1 SGHRS and CDR2 YFSETQ. The CDR3, as DNA: TGCGCCAGCAGCCTGACTAGTATTGGAGCCAAAAACATTCAGTACTTC. Its translation is CASSLTSIGAKNIQYF.

This rearrangement joins TRBV5-1 to TRBJ1-6, with a possible D match to TRBD1 (6 bases). Germline V lookup: CDR1 SGHRS, CDR2 YFSETQ. The CDR3 extends over 13 amino acids. With 5 bases removed from V and 15 bases from J, the gap between germline ends came to 18 bases. This CDR3 is CASSPGGPSDLHF. As DNA, the CDR3 is TGCGCCAGCAGTCCCGGGGGGCCGTCGGACCTCCACTTT.

V and J are TRBV11-3 and TRBJ2-1, with 9 nucleotides matching TRBD2. The trim removed 4 bases at V and 4 bases at J, leaving 11 bases unmatched. The CDR3 spans 17 residues. The germline V gene has CDR1 SGHNT and CDR2 YENEEA. The CDR3 nucleotides are TGTGCCAGCAGCTCCTCCTTGACTAGCGGATTTTACAATGAGCAGTTCTTC. As protein: CASSSSLTSGFYNEQFF.

The chain couples TRBV28 to TRBJ1-2; TRBD1 is a possible D gene (6 bases). This CDR3 has 14 residues. Germline V CDR1 and CDR2: MDHEN, SYDVKM. Between the trimmed V and J ends, which lost 0 bases and 6 bases, there was a span of 11 bases. CDR3 region: CASSLWGATDGYTF. In DNA, the CDR3 is TGTGCCAGCAGTTTATGGGGGGCGACGGATGGCTACACCTTC.

The V call is TRBV30, the J call TRBJ1-6; possibly TRBD1 for D (6 bases). V lost 5 bases and J lost 9, with 17 bases in between. The CDR3 has 14 amino acids. In germline, CDR1 is GTSNPN, CDR2 SVGIG (reference sequence). The CDR3 sequence is CAWAGTSLLSPLHF. CDR3 in DNA: TGTGCCTGGGCTGGGACATCTTTGCTTTCACCCCTCCACTTT.

V and J are TRBV30 and TRBJ1-1; 7 nucleotides align to TRBD1. Germline CDR1 and CDR2: GTSNPN and SVGIG (reference sequence). CDR3 length: 16 amino acids. J was trimmed by 3 bases and V by 0 bases; bases with no gene match: 10. CDR3 loop: CAWSVGDSQVDTEAFF. The CDR3 DNA sequence: TGTGCCTGGAGTGTAGGGGACAGTCAGGTAGACACTGAAGCTTTCTTT.

The chain has TRBV27 and TRBJ1-5; D uncertain. V dropped 3 bases and J dropped 6 bases, with 9 bases sitting between them. The CDR3 extends over 13 amino acids. CDR1 and CDR2 from the germline V gene are MNHEY and SMNVEV (reference sequence). The DNA for the CDR3 is TGTGCCAGCAGTTTGGAGGTTTTTCAGCCCCAGCATTTT. Translated, it gives CASSLEVFQPQHF.

The chain combines TRBV7-3 with TRBJ2-1, with 14 bases fitting TRBD2. CDR1 and CDR2 from the germline V gene are SGHTA and FQGTGA. The junction had 7 bases not matched to a gene; V was cut back by 5 bases and J by 7 bases. This CDR3 has 16 amino acids. CDR3 bases: TGTGCCAGCAGCCCAGGGACTAGCGGGAGCTGGAATGAGCAGTTCTTC. Translating it yields CASSPGTSGSWNEQFF. The variable domain in full, completed from reference TRBV7-3 and TRBJ2-1, reads GAGVSQTPSNKVTEKGKYVELRCDPISGHTALYWYRQSLGQGPEFLIYFQGTGAADDSGLPNDRFFAVRPEGSVSTLKIQRTERGDSAVYLCASSPGTSGSWNEQFFGPGTRLTVL.

The rearrangement joins TRBV28 to TRBJ1-5, with TRBD1 as a possible D gene (5 bases). There are 14 residues in the CDR3. Germline CDR1 is MDHEN and CDR2 is SYDVKM. Between the trimmed V and J ends, which lost 8 bases and 6 bases, there was a span of 17 bases. This CDR3 is CASYLTGRGQPQHF. DNA for the CDR3: TGTGCCAGCTATCTAACAGGAAGGGGTCAGCCCCAGCATTTT.

The CDR3 loop reads CASSQTPGQSNEKLFF. In DNA form, the CDR3 reads TGTGCCAGCAGCCAAACACCGGGACAGAGTAATGAAAAACTGTTTTTT. The gene calls are TRBV3-1 (or the pseudogene TRBV3-2) and TRBJ1-4; 7 bases fit TRBD1. Per germline, CDR1 LGHDT and CDR2 YNNKEL (reference sequence). Trimming took 2 bases from V and 4 from J; bases not matched to a gene: 7. The CDR3 is 16 residues long.

The genes are TRBV19 and TRBJ1-1, with D perhaps TRBD1 (6 bases). Germline assignment: CDR1 LNHDA and CDR2 SQIVND (reference sequence). The CDR3 spans 13 residues. The V gene lost 9 bases and the J gene lost 5 bases, with 16 bases spanning the gap. The chain's CDR3 is CASTDRWKTEAFF. Here the CDR3 DNA reads TGTGCCAGCACTGACAGGTGGAAAACTGAAGCTTTCTTT. The entire variable domain, with the rest obtained from reference TRBV19 and TRBJ1-1, is as follows: DGGITQSPKYLFRKEGQNVTLSCEQNLNHDAMYWYRQDPGQGLRLIYYSQIVNDFQKGDIAEGYSVSREKKESFPLTVTSAQKNPTAFYLCASTDRWKTEAFFGQGTRLTVV.

V gene TRBV10-3 combines with J gene TRBJ2-5; tentative D call: TRBD2 (5 bases). The germline V gene has CDR1 ENHRY and CDR2 SYGVKD. The germline V and J ends were trimmed by 5 bases and 0 bases, with 7 bases remaining between them. The CDR3 runs to 13 residues. The CDR3 reads CAISRGYQETQYF. DNA for the CDR3: TGTGCCATCAGTCGAGGGTACCAAGAGACCCAGTACTTC.

This chain links TRBV9 with TRBJ1-2, with D possibly matching TRBD1 (5 bases). CDR3 length: 12 amino acids. Deletions cut 3 bases from V and 7 bases from J, with 10 bases between. Germline CDR1 is SGDLS and CDR2 is YYNGEE. The DNA of the CDR3 is TGTGCCAGCAGCGGAGCAGGGATTGGCTACACCTTC. Its protein is CASSGAGIGYTF.

The genes are TRBV18 and TRBJ2-7; 8 nucleotides agree with TRBD1. Trimming at V came to 2 bases and at J to 6 bases, leaving 6 bases not matched to a gene. Germline V gives CDR1 KGHSH, CDR2 LQKENI. The CDR3 has 14 residues. The CDR3 sequence is CASSPRTGKGEQYF. CDR3 bases: TGTGCCAGCTCACCAAGGACAGGGAAAGGCGAGCAGTACTTC.

V gene TRBV15 combines with J gene TRBJ2-7; TRBD2 might be the D (5 bases). CDR1 is LNHNV, CDR2 YYDKDF, per germline (reference sequence). The V end lost 4 bases, the J end lost 2 bases, and 15 bases lay between the germline ends. The CDR3 extends over 15 amino acids. The DNA for the CDR3 is TGTGCCACCAGCACGGGGATCAGCGGCACCTACGAGCAGTACTTC. Translated, it gives CATSTGISGTYEQYF.

This chain connects TRBV18 to TRBJ1-2; unclear D gene. Per germline, CDR1 KGHSH and CDR2 LQKENI. V shed 4 bases and J shed 8 bases, with 14 bases lying between them. The CDR3 covers 13 residues. The CDR3 DNA reads TGTGCCAGCTCACTTTCTCCCGATCGGGGCTACACCTTC. Translated, it gives CASSLSPDRGYTF.

The CDR3 spells CASSVADRGEAFF. CDR3 DNA: TGTGCCAGCAGCGTAGCGGACAGGGGAGAAGCTTTCTTT. V is TRBV9 and J is TRBJ1-1; 9 nucleotides line up with TRBD1. CDR1 is SGDLS, CDR2 YYNGEE, per germline. The CDR3 is 13 residues long. Germline trimming cut 0 bases from V and 8 bases from J; bases unmatched to any gene: 2. Supplemented by reference TRBV9 and TRBJ1-1, the full variable domain reads DSGVTQTPKHLITATGQRVTLRCSPRSGDLSVYWYQQSLDQGLQFLIQYYNGEERAKGNILERFSAQQFPDLHSELNLSSLELGDSALYFCASSVADRGEAFFGQGTRLTVV.

The J gene is TRBJ1-2, the V gene TRBV29-1; TRBD1 is a possible D gene (6 bases). V lost 3 bases and J lost 4, with 15 bases in between. The CDR3 contains 14 residues. Germline CDR1 is SQVTM and CDR2 is ANQGSEA. CDR3 in DNA: TGCAGCGTTGAGCTCACAGGGTCGGGCTATGGCTACACCTTC. Translation gives CSVELTGSGYGYTF.

This rearrangement joins TRBV18 to TRBJ1-5; D is ambiguous. The CDR3 has 16 residues. Deletions cut 6 bases from V and 0 bases from J, with 15 bases between. The germline V gene encodes CDR1 KGHSH and CDR2 LQKENI. Here the CDR3 reads CASSPGPPVSNQPQHF. In nucleotides, the CDR3 is TGTGCCAGCTCGCCTGGGCCACCAGTTAGCAATCAGCCCCAGCATTTT. Full variable domain (rest looked up from reference TRBV18 and TRBJ1-5): NAGVMQNPRHLVRRRGQEARLRCSPMKGHSHVYWYRQLPEEGLKFMVYLQKENIIDESGMPKERFSAEFPKEGPSILRIQQVVRGDSAAYFCASSPGPPVSNQPQHFGDGTRLSIL.